One and the same sample provided the 25 T cell receptor beta chains below, sequenced in a study of control samples from healthy donors and cancer patients. The data were produced by immunoSEQ multiplex PCR, yet TCRdb's version contains in-frame clones alone and is incomplete. The sample holds some 220,000 clones, around 94% seen once. The sequencing sample was made of blood. These receptors were taken from a middle-aged man in good health.

The chain recombines TRBV27 with TRBJ2-1; D unclear. The germline V gene has CDR1 MNHEY and CDR2 SMNVEV (reference sequence). The germline V and J ends were trimmed by 6 bases and 3 bases, with 3 bases remaining between them. The length of the CDR3 is 11 residues. CDR3 region: CASSNYNEQFF. DNA of the CDR3: TGTGCCAGCAGCAACTACAATGAGCAGTTCTTC.

V is TRBV14 and J is TRBJ2-1; a weak D match, TRBD1 (5 bases). Looked up from germline, CDR1 is SGHDN and CDR2 is FVKESK. This CDR3 has 16 residues. Between the trimmed V and J ends, which lost 3 bases and 4 bases, there was a span of 16 bases. In nucleotides, the CDR3 is TGTGCCAGCAGCCAGGAAGGACACCTAATATACAATGAGCAGTTCTTC. Encoded protein: CASSQEGHLIYNEQFF.

This clone appeared a single time. As DNA, the CDR3 is TGTGCCAGCAGCCAAGTACAGTGGAGCTCCTATAATTCACCCCTCCACTTT. This codes for CASSQVQWSSYNSPLHF. The J gene is TRBJ1-6, the V gene TRBV14; D remains unclear. Germline V CDR1 and CDR2: SGHDN, FVKESK. This CDR3 contains 17 residues. Deletions cut 1 base from V and 0 bases from J, with 10 bases between.

This clone was counted once. The rearrangement uses TRBV5-1 and TRBJ2-3; 10 bases line up with TRBD1. CDR1 is SGHRS and CDR2 is YFSETQ in the germline V gene. This CDR3 spans 15 amino acids. V gave up 4 bases and J gave up 5 bases; unmatched junction bases: 7. The CDR3 region is CASSADRGHKDTQYF. The CDR3 nucleotides are TGCGCCAGCAGCGCAGACAGGGGGCATAAAGATACGCAGTATTTT.

The rearrangement uses TRBV28 and TRBJ1-5, with 7 nucleotides matching TRBD1. The CDR3 extends over 14 amino acids. Per germline, CDR1 MDHEN and CDR2 SYDVKM. J gave up 4 bases and V 7 bases, and 7 bases lay outside the gene matches. The CDR3 reads CASNRQGLNQPQHF. The CDR3 DNA reads TGTGCCAGCAATCGACAGGGACTGAATCAGCCCCAGCATTTT. The full variable domain, in which reference TRBV28 and TRBJ1-5 provide the parts outside the CDR3, is DVKVTQSSRYLVKRTGEKVFLECVQDMDHENMFWYRQDPGLGLRLIYFSYDVKMKEKGDIPEGYSVSREKKERFSLILESASTNQTSMYLCASNRQGLNQPQHFGDGTRLSIL.

The chain joins TRBV27 to TRBJ1-6; D unclear. With 4 bases removed from V and 0 bases from J, the gap between germline ends came to 10 bases. This CDR3 has 16 residues. Germline values: CDR1 MNHEY, CDR2 SMNVEV (reference sequence). The CDR3 loop reads CASSSDPGSYNSPLHF. The CDR3 nucleotides are TGTGCCAGCAGTTCGGACCCTGGCTCCTATAATTCACCCCTCCACTTT.

There are a few counts of this clone. This chain joins TRBV2 and TRBJ2-1; D may be TRBD2 (6 bases). This CDR3 has 13 residues. V shed 8 bases and J shed 10 bases, with 18 bases lying between them. Germline CDR1 SNHLY, CDR2 FYNNEI. The CDR3 bases are TGTGCCAGCGGGGATGTGGGGGGACCGGAGCAGTTCTTC. Translation: CASGDVGGPEQFF.

The chain employs TRBV3-1 (or the pseudogene TRBV3-2) and TRBJ2-5, with TRBD2 matching over 7 bases. The CDR3 runs to 15 residues. Per germline, CDR1 LGHDT and CDR2 YNNKEL (reference sequence). V gave up 5 bases and J gave up 2 bases; unmatched junction bases: 8. DNA of the CDR3: TGTGCCAGCAGCTCCCCCGAAGCGGGGCAAGAGACCCAGTACTTC. Its protein product is CASSSPEAGQETQYF.

The rearrangement uses TRBV9 and TRBJ1-1; TRBD1 is a possible D gene (5 bases). V was pared by 3 bases and J by 1 base, with 13 bases between. CDR3 length: 15 amino acids. In germline, CDR1 is SGDLS, CDR2 YYNGEE. DNA for the CDR3: TGTGCCAGCAGCGCCTCCGACGGGGGGAACACTGAAGCTTTCTTT. It codes for CASSASDGGNTEAFF. Complete variable domain (other parts from reference TRBV9 and TRBJ1-1): DSGVTQTPKHLITATGQRVTLRCSPRSGDLSVYWYQQSLDQGLQFLIQYYNGEERAKGNILERFSAQQFPDLHSELNLSSLELGDSALYFCASSASDGGNTEAFFGQGTRLTVV.

There are a few counts of this clone. The chain joins TRBV7-9 to TRBJ1-1, with TRBD1 identical over 10 bases. Per germline, CDR1 SEHNR and CDR2 FQNEAQ (reference sequence). CDR3 length: 17 residues. V lost 4 bases, J lost 1 base, and 9 bases stayed unmatched. The CDR3 nucleotides read TGTGCCAGCAGCTCTCCCGGACAGGGGGATCCGAACACTGAAGCTTTCTTT. This translates into CASSSPGQGDPNTEAFF.

The chain combines TRBV6-5 with TRBJ1-5, with 7 nucleotides matching TRBD1. The trim removed 4 bases at V and 7 bases at J, leaving 4 bases unmatched. Germline-derived CDR1 and CDR2 are MNHEY and SVGAGI. The CDR3 loop spans 13 amino acids. The CDR3 nucleotides read TGTGCCAGCAGTTCGGGACAGACCCAGCCCCAGCATTTT. Its protein product is CASSSGQTQPQHF.

V and J are TRBV18 and TRBJ1-1, with D unclear. The V end lost 6 bases, the J end lost 0 bases, and 17 bases lay between the germline ends. The CDR3 has 16 amino acids. Germline CDR1 is KGHSH and CDR2 is LQKENI. CDR3 coding DNA: TGTGCCAGCTCCATGACGGGCAGCGGGCTGAACACTGAAGCTTTCTTT. Protein: CASSMTGSGLNTEAFF. Full variable domain (rest looked up from reference TRBV18 and TRBJ1-1): NAGVMQNPRHLVRRRGQEARLRCSPMKGHSHVYWYRQLPEEGLKFMVYLQKENIIDESGMPKERFSAEFPKEGPSILRIQQVVRGDSAAYFCASSMTGSGLNTEAFFGQGTRLTVV.

The chain has TRBV14 and TRBJ1-1; 10 bases agree with TRBD1. The germline V gene has CDR1 SGHDN and CDR2 FVKESK. There are 16 residues in the CDR3. V lost 5 bases and J lost 1; bases outside the gene matches: 7. The CDR3 DNA sequence: TGTGCCAGCAGCTTTCGACAGGGGGCAGGGAACACTGAAGCTTTCTTT. This gives the protein CASSFRQGAGNTEAFF. The full variable domain, with the rest looked up from reference TRBV14 and TRBJ1-1, is EAGVTQFPSHSVIEKGQTVTLRCDPISGHDNLYWYRRVMGKEIKFLLHFVKESKQDESGMPNNRFLAERTGGTYSTLKVQPAELEDSGVYFCASSFRQGAGNTEAFFGQGTRLTVV.

This sequence joins TRBV3-1 (or the pseudogene TRBV3-2) and TRBJ1-3; D is unclear. With 3 bases removed from V and 4 bases from J, the gap between germline ends came to 7 bases. In germline, CDR1 is LGHDT, CDR2 YNNKEL (reference sequence). This CDR3 has 13 amino acids. CDR3 DNA: TGTGCCAGCAGCCAGGGGAACGGAAACACCATATATTTT. Translating gives CASSQGNGNTIYF.

The chain recombines TRBV6-1 with TRBJ2-3; D ambiguous. Germline V gives CDR1 MNHNS, CDR2 SASEGT. The V end lost 1 base, the J end lost 4 bases, and 15 bases lay between the germline ends. The CDR3 length is 16 residues. The CDR3 loop is CASSEEIIRVADTQYF. The CDR3 coding sequence is TGTGCCAGCAGTGAAGAAATCATTCGGGTGGCAGATACGCAGTATTTT.

The chain uses TRBV19 and TRBJ1-5; D gene unclear. Trimming left V 3 bases short and J 0 bases short, with 12 bases between. The length of the CDR3 is 16 residues. Germline assignment: CDR1 LNHDA and CDR2 SQIVND (reference sequence). The CDR3 sequence is CASSIRVSDSNQPQHF. CDR3 nucleotide sequence: TGTGCCAGTAGTATTCGGGTTTCCGATAGCAATCAGCCCCAGCATTTT.

This clone was seen only once. The V call is TRBV29-1, the J call TRBJ1-2; TRBD1 agrees at 7 bases. Germline lookup yields CDR1 SQVTM and CDR2 ANQGSEA. The V and J ends lost 1 base and 8 bases, in that order; junction bases with no gene match: 10. CDR3 length equals 14 residues. The DNA of the CDR3 is TGCAGCGTTGAAGTCCATACAGGGGCCAAGGGCTACACCTTC. It yields the protein CSVEVHTGAKGYTF.

The CDR3 sequence: CASSSIMNTEAFF. The CDR3 DNA sequence: TGTGCCAGCAGCAGCATTATGAACACTGAAGCTTTCTTT. The genes are TRBV7-2 and TRBJ1-1; D remains unclear. The CDR3 has 13 amino acids. CDR1 is SGHTA and CDR2 is FQGNSA in the germline V gene. The ends were cut back, 5 bases at V and 0 bases at J, with 7 bases in the middle.

The rearrangement uses TRBV5-1 and TRBJ2-3, with D tentatively TRBD2 (6 bases). CDR3 length: 16 residues. Per germline, CDR1 SGHRS and CDR2 YFSETQ. With 0 bases removed from V and 3 bases from J, the gap between germline ends came to 14 bases. The CDR3 sequence: CASSLDPGVGTDTQYF. The CDR3 DNA reads TGCGCCAGCAGCTTGGATCCGGGAGTAGGAACAGATACGCAGTATTTT.

This clone appeared once. V and J are TRBV5-1 and TRBJ1-1; D is possibly TRBD1 (5 bases). CDR1 and CDR2 from the germline V gene are SGHRS and YFSETQ. V lost 3 bases and J 4 bases, leaving 13 bases between the germline ends. This CDR3 is built from 14 residues. This CDR3 reads CASSWGTGSTEAFF. CDR3 nucleotides: TGCGCCAGCAGCTGGGGGACTGGTAGCACTGAAGCTTTCTTT.

The V call is TRBV6-6, the J call TRBJ1-5, with D unclear. CDR1 is MNHNY, CDR2 SVGAGI, per germline (reference sequence). The CDR3 is 12 residues long. The germline V and J ends were trimmed by 0 bases and 6 bases, with 3 bases remaining between them. Here the CDR3 DNA reads TGTGCCAGCAGTTACTCGGGTCAGCCCCAGCATTTT. Amino acid sequence: CASSYSGQPQHF.

This chain connects TRBV10-2 to TRBJ1-1; D gene ambiguous. V was cut by 4 bases and J by 1 base, with 4 bases left in between. CDR1 and CDR2 from the germline V gene are WSHSY and SAAADI. This CDR3 region has 12 residues. In nucleotides, the CDR3 is TGCGCCAGCAGTGTGGGGAACACTGAAGCTTTCTTT. Protein sequence: CASSVGNTEAFF.

The CDR3, as DNA: TGTGCCAGCAGCTTAGGGGTGCAGGTCCTACAGCCCCAGCATTTT. Protein product: CASSLGVQVLQPQHF. This sequence joins TRBV7-8 and TRBJ1-5; D is unclear. The ends were cut back, 1 base at V and 7 bases at J, with 14 bases in the middle. The CDR3 loop spans 15 amino acids. In germline, CDR1 is SGHVS, CDR2 FQNEAQ. The full variable domain, its missing parts supplied by reference TRBV7-8 and TRBJ1-5, is GAGVSQSPRYKVAKRGQDVALRCDPISGHVSLFWYQQALGQGPEFLTYFQNEAQLDKSGLPSDRFFAERPEGSVSTLKIQRTQQEDSAVYLCASSLGVQVLQPQHFGDGTRLSIL.

This clone was seen once. The chain joins TRBV10-3 to TRBJ2-4; TRBD1 agrees at 10 bases. There are 14 residues in the CDR3. Germline CDR1 is ENHRY and CDR2 is SYGVKD. J gave up 9 bases and V 5 bases, and 7 bases lay outside the gene matches. The DNA for the CDR3 is TGTGCCATCAGTCCTGGGACAGGGGTGGGCATTCAGTACTTC. It codes for CAISPGTGVGIQYF.

The V gene is TRBV9, the J gene TRBJ1-2; TRBD1 agrees at 8 bases. V shed 0 bases, J shed 7 bases, and the junction held 8 bases outside the gene matches. Germline values: CDR1 SGDLS, CDR2 YYNGEE. This CDR3 has 15 amino acids. CDR3 sequence reads: CASSVGAGGGSGYTF. CDR3 coding DNA: TGTGCCAGCAGCGTAGGCGCAGGGGGCGGATCTGGCTACACCTTC.